This T cell receptor beta chain was identified during a study of T cells after yellow fever vaccination. Overall study context: Some fractions had low cell numbers, and these were prepared with SMART-Seq v4 Ultra Low Input.

J gave up 10 bases and V 4 bases, and 20 bases lay outside the gene matches. There are 18 residues in the CDR3. The germline V gene has CDR1 WNHNN and CDR2 SYGVQD (reference sequence). TCR cDNA was made by 5'RACE template switching, adding a universal primer site and UMIs. TCRdb redid the calling of the 5' RACE reads with MiXCR, one entry per CDR3 protein. The sample lists some 500,000 distinct CDR3 sequences; about 13% were seen once. Study-wide results and caveats: Among primary-vaccination clones, most reappeared after the booster, at 96% for CD4 and approximately 90% for CD8.

This clonotype was recorded many times. Its target is unknown. The chain combines TRBV10-1 with TRBJ2-1; TRBD1 matches at 9 bases. This TCR came from a man younger than 45 who received the YFV17D yellow fever vaccine. The sample consisted of PBMCs, taken on the day of the yellow fever booster vaccination. The CDR3 sequence is CASSGASFGTGKAGEQFF. CDR3 nucleotides: TGCGCCAGCAGTGGAGCCTCCTTCGGGACAGGGAAAGCTGGGGAGCAGTTCTTC.